These 4 T cell receptor beta chains share one sample of origin, sequenced in a study of blood T cell repertoires in COVID-19 (dated by TCRdb to 2020 to 2021). The library came from the immunoSEQ multiplex PCR assay. In TCRdb, the immuneACCESS table is reduced to in-frame sequences with V and J assigned. These tables do not hold every clone; where another copy was compared, an unresolved V gene accounts for under half, and the others remain unexplained. The sample table holds under 250,000 clones, of which less than 90% were seen once. The ten largest clonotypes hold about 1.6% of the sample. Sequencing was performed on peripheral blood. These receptors all come from a woman aged 40-49 years who had recovered from COVID-19.

Only one count was recorded for this clone. The chain couples TRBV6-5 to TRBJ1-1; D gene ambiguous. Germline lookup yields CDR1 MNHEY and CDR2 SVGAGI. The CDR3 is 12 residues long. The V gene lost 8 bases and the J gene lost 3 bases, with 10 bases spanning the gap. For the CDR3, the DNA is TGTGCCAGCTTCCAGTTGGACACTGAAGCTTTCTTT. This translates into CASFQLDTEAFF.

The chain is built from TRBV9 and TRBJ2-4, with 8 nucleotides matching TRBD1. The length of the CDR3 is 14 residues. Per the germline V gene, CDR1 is SGDLS and CDR2 is YYNGEE. With 2 bases clipped from V and 7 bases from J, the junction kept 5 bases outside the gene matches. CDR3 in amino acids: CASSVGDRGNIQYF. The CDR3 DNA follows: TGTGCCAGCAGCGTCGGAGACAGGGGTAACATTCAGTACTTC.

This chain links TRBV19 with TRBJ1-2, with D perhaps matching TRBD1 (5 bases). The V gene lost 3 bases and the J gene lost 5 bases, with 13 bases spanning the gap. This CDR3 region has 14 residues. Germline CDR1 and CDR2: LNHDA and SQIVND (reference sequence). CDR3 bases: TGTGCCAGTAGTATGAGGAGGGGTAGGTATGGCTACACCTTC. Its protein product is CASSMRRGRYGYTF.

The chain uses TRBV20-1 and TRBJ1-2; D is unresolved. Germline V gene sequence: CDR1 DFQATT, CDR2 SNEGSKA (reference sequence). V gave up 7 bases and J gave up 3 bases, with 9 bases separating them. This CDR3 contains 11 residues. CDR3 in DNA: TGCAGTGTTACATCCTACTATGGCTACACCTTC. Translation gives CSVTSYYGYTF.